The 21 T cell receptor beta chains below all came from one sample that was sequenced in a study of T cells after yellow fever vaccination. Each CDR3 protein gets one entry after TCRdb re-called the 5' RACE reads with MiXCR. The sample has around 360,000 distinct CDR3 sequences; around 10% are singletons. This sample comprised PBMCs, obtained on the day of the first yellow fever vaccination. The receptors were sampled from a man aged 18-30 years who received the YFV17D yellow fever vaccine.

This clonotype was seen ten or more times. This sequence joins TRBV7-2 and TRBJ2-1; 8 bases are a match to TRBD1. The germline gives CDR1 SGHTA, CDR2 FQGNSA. The trim removed 5 bases at V and 8 bases at J, leaving 11 bases unmatched. CDR3 size: 15 residues. As DNA, the CDR3 is TGTGCCAGCAGCGTCAGGACCGCACAGGGGGATGAGCAGTTCTTC. Residues: CASSVRTAQGDEQFF.

This CDR3 reads CATSDSRTELNTEAFF. CDR3 in DNA: TGTGCCACCAGTGATTCCCGGACAGAACTGAACACTGAAGCTTTCTTT. This chain connects TRBV24-1 to TRBJ1-1; D is possibly TRBD1 (6 bases). Germline loops: CDR1 KGHDR, CDR2 SFDVKD. Trimming left V 2 bases short and J 0 bases short, with 12 bases between. The CDR3 is 16 residues long.

This clonotype was counted only a few times. The V gene is TRBV5-1, the J gene TRBJ2-3; D might be TRBD1 (5 bases). Trimming stripped 4 bases from V and 6 bases from J, with 12 bases between. This CDR3 is 13 amino acids long. The germline gives CDR1 SGHRS, CDR2 YFSETQ. CDR3 region: CASSAIPGDTQYF. DNA of the CDR3: TGCGCCAGCAGCGCCATCCCAGGGGATACGCAGTATTTT. Full variable domain (remainder filled in from reference TRBV5-1 and TRBJ2-3): KAGVTQTPRYLIKTRGQQVTLSCSPISGHRSVSWYQQTPGQGLQFLFEYFSETQRNKGNFPGRFSGRQFSNSRSEMNVSTLELGDSALYLCASSAIPGDTQYFGPGTRLTVL.

This clonotype was counted a few times. CDR3 sequence: CSVVLQGADNPYGYTF. In DNA form, the CDR3 reads TGCAGCGTTGTGTTACAGGGGGCCGACAACCCTTATGGCTACACCTTC. The rearrangement joins TRBV29-1 to TRBJ1-2; TRBD1 matches 9 bases. V gave up 4 bases and J gave up 5 bases; unmatched junction bases: 14. The CDR3 loop spans 16 amino acids. CDR1 and CDR2 from the germline V gene are SQVTM and ANQGSEA. Drawing the rest from reference TRBV29-1 and TRBJ1-2, the complete variable domain is SAVISQKPSRDICQRGTSLTIQCQVDSQVTMMFWYRQQPGQSLTLIATANQGSEATYESGFVIDKFPISRPNLTFSTLTVSNMSPEDSSIYLCSVVLQGADNPYGYTFGSGTRLTVV.

The CDR3 DNA reads TGCGCCAGCAGCCCGGTGCAGGGGATCGGAGAGACCCAGTACTTC. Protein sequence: CASSPVQGIGETQYF. The chain combines TRBV5-1 with TRBJ2-5; a possible D gene is TRBD1 (6 bases). Trimming left V 4 bases short and J 4 bases short, with 17 bases between. CDR1 SGHRS and CDR2 YFSETQ come from the germline V gene. The CDR3 consists of 15 residues.

The chain has TRBV28 and TRBJ2-4; 10 nucleotides line up with TRBD2. CDR3 length: 16 amino acids. Germline V CDR1 and CDR2: MDHEN, SYDVKM. The junction had 10 bases not matched to a gene; V was cut back by 2 bases and J by 9 bases. The CDR3, as DNA: TGTGCCAGCAGTTTAGAGGCAGCGGGGGGGCGGGGCATTCAGTACTTC. Protein: CASSLEAAGGRGIQYF.

This clonotype has more than one count but fewer than ten. The V call is TRBV12-3 or TRBV12-4, the J call TRBJ1-2, with D possibly being TRBD1 (6 bases). CDR3 length: 14 amino acids. Trimming left V 7 bases short and J 8 bases short, with 20 bases between. The CDR3 spells CASTLGRGRFGYTF. The CDR3 DNA sequence: TGTGCCAGCACCCTCGGCAGGGGACGTTTCGGCTACACCTTC.

The J gene is TRBJ2-4, the V gene TRBV6-2 or TRBV6-3; TRBD2 might be the D (6 bases). Trimming shortened V by 4 bases and J by 4 bases, and 20 bases separated the two germline ends. The CDR3 spans 17 residues. Germline V CDR1 and CDR2: MNHEY, SVGEGT. The CDR3 nucleotides read TGTGCCAGCAGTTCCATGCGACTAGAGGAAATAAAAAACATTCAGTACTTC. It is translated as CASSSMRLEEIKNIQYF.

In its sample, this clonotype was seen a few times. The V and J genes are TRBV11-2 and TRBJ1-1; a possible D gene is TRBD1 (6 bases). Germline CDR1 SGHAT, CDR2 FQNNGV. V gave up 5 bases and J gave up 6 bases, with 10 bases separating them. CDR3 length equals 12 residues. CDR3 nucleotides: TGTGCCAGCAGCGAGAGGGGGTCTGAAGCTTTCTTT. Its protein is CASSERGSEAFF.

This clonotype was observed many times. One end of the junction does not line up with germline, which may come from a read error. This chain connects TRBV6-5 to TRBJ2-3; D is ambiguous. The germline CDR1 and CDR2 sequences are MNHEY and SVGAGI. The CDR3 consists of 11 residues. CDR3 region: CASSNSDTQYF. The CDR3 DNA reads as TGTGCCAGCAGTAACTCGGATACGCAGTATTTT.

At least ten counts were recorded for this clonotype. The CDR3 DNA reads as TGTGCCAGCAGACCCCCCCGGGCCTCGCGGGGAGAGACCCAGTACTTC. Residues: CASRPPRASRGETQYF. The J gene is TRBJ2-5, the V gene TRBV12-3 or TRBV12-4, with D tentatively TRBD2 (6 bases). The CDR3 totals 16 residues. V shed 6 bases and J shed 4 bases, with 21 bases lying between them.

The J gene is TRBJ2-3, the V gene TRBV5-4; D is unresolved. The ends were cut back, 1 base at V and 2 bases at J, with 8 bases in the middle. The CDR3 contains 14 residues. Germline V lookup: CDR1 SGHNT, CDR2 YYREEE (reference sequence). The DNA for the CDR3 is TGTGCCAGCAGCTTGAAGGGTGCCACAGATACGCAGTATTTT. It translates to CASSLKGATDTQYF.

The chain joins TRBV6-5 to TRBJ2-3; D ambiguous. With 0 bases removed from V and 4 bases from J, the gap between germline ends came to 11 bases. Germline V lookup: CDR1 MNHEY, CDR2 SVGAGI. The CDR3 spans 15 residues. This CDR3 is CASSYSNTIPDTQYF. CDR3 sequence (DNA): TGTGCCAGCAGTTACTCGAACACTATTCCAGATACGCAGTATTTT.

Many counts were recorded for this clonotype. V is TRBV20-1 and J is TRBJ2-4; possibly TRBD1 for D (6 bases). V was pared by 5 bases and J by 3 bases, with 11 bases between. CDR3 length equals 13 residues. Germline-derived CDR1 and CDR2 are DFQATT and SNEGSKA (reference sequence). The CDR3 loop is CSAVRDNKNIQYF. The CDR3 nucleotides are TGCAGTGCTGTTCGGGACAACAAAAACATTCAGTACTTC.

The rearrangement links TRBV9 to TRBJ1-4; D is undetermined. This CDR3 spans 15 amino acids. Germline CDR1 SGDLS, CDR2 YYNGEE. The germline V and J ends were trimmed by 4 bases and 0 bases, with 10 bases remaining between them. The chain's CDR3 is CASSPGGATNEKLFF. The CDR3 DNA reads as TGTGCCAGCAGCCCTGGAGGAGCAACTAATGAAAAACTGTTTTTT.

J is TRBJ1-2 and V is TRBV7-2; no definite D call. CDR1 and CDR2 from the germline V gene are SGHTA and FQGNSA. This CDR3 comprises 15 residues. Trimming took off 3 bases at V and 4 bases at J, with 15 bases between the two ends. The CDR3 sequence is CASSFPGYMGYGYTF. The CDR3 DNA reads TGTGCCAGCAGCTTTCCGGGGTATATGGGCTATGGCTACACCTTC.

This clonotype was seen many times. At one end the junction does not follow the germline gene, possibly because of a read error. The chain recombines TRBV7-9 with TRBJ2-1, with TRBD2 identical over 11 bases. Germline loops: CDR1 SEHNR, CDR2 FQNEAQ (reference sequence). This CDR3 comprises 14 residues. The CDR3 nucleotides read TGTGCCAGCAGCGTAGCGGGGGGGCCTGATGAGCAGTTCTTC. As protein: CASSVAGGPDEQFF.

The CDR3 DNA follows: TGTGCCAGCAGCGAAGGGGATATAGGTACAGATACGCAGTATTTT. Its translation: CASSEGDIGTDTQYF. The V and J genes are TRBV7-9 and TRBJ2-3; weak D call: TRBD1 (5 bases). Germline CDR1 is SEHNR and CDR2 is FQNEAQ (reference sequence). The CDR3 is 15 residues long. Trimming pared 5 bases from V and 3 bases from J, leaving 15 bases between. Variable domain in full (rest from reference TRBV7-9 and TRBJ2-3): DTGVSQNPRHKITKRGQNVTFRCDPISEHNRLYWYRQTLGQGPEFLTYFQNEAQLEKSRLLSDRFSAERPKGSFSTLEIQRTEQGDSAMYLCASSEGDIGTDTQYFGPGTRLTVL.

This clonotype was recorded a few times. The chain has TRBV25-1 and TRBJ1-6; D may be TRBD1 (5 bases). CDR1 and CDR2 from the germline V gene are MGHDK and SYGVNS. Trimming removed 3 bases from V and 10 bases from J, with 16 bases in between. There are 15 residues in the CDR3. The CDR3 sequence is CASSDWAGKESPLHF. The CDR3 region has the DNA TGTGCCAGCAGTGACTGGGCAGGGAAGGAATCACCCCTCCACTTT.

This clonotype was counted many times. The chain has TRBV5-1 and TRBJ2-3, with 11 positions matching TRBD2. V was clipped by 5 bases and J by 5 bases; unmatched bases: 7. The CDR3 is 15 residues long. Per the germline V gene, CDR1 is SGHRS and CDR2 is YFSETQ. CDR3 in amino acids: CASRTSGVRRDTQYF. CDR3 nucleotides: TGCGCCAGCAGGACTAGCGGGGTCCGTAGAGATACGCAGTATTTT.

This clonotype showed up many times. V usage is TRBV19 and J usage is TRBJ2-7; D possibly matches TRBD1 or TRBD2 (7 bases each). Germline V gene sequence: CDR1 LNHDA, CDR2 SQIVND (reference sequence). Trimming removed 10 bases from V and 2 bases from J, with 9 bases in between. The length of the CDR3 is 11 residues. The CDR3 protein is CATGGAYEQYF. CDR3 nucleotide sequence: TGTGCCACAGGGGGGGCCTACGAGCAGTACTTC.